The 30 T cell receptor beta chains listed next were all sequenced from one sample in a study of T cell changes during pregnancy in multiple sclerosis. Repertoires were generated with immunoSEQ multiplex PCR, while TCRdb's copy carries only in-frame clones and drops some. This table holds 40,000 to 45,000 clones, 70% to 90% found once. The sample consisted of CD4+ T cells from peripheral blood mononuclear cells, taken after pregnancy. These receptors all stem from a female donor with multiple sclerosis, enrolled in a pregnancy study.

The chain links TRBV5-4 to TRBJ2-7, with 7 bases lining up with TRBD1. V was clipped by 3 bases and J by 0 bases; unmatched bases: 9. CDR1 and CDR2 from the germline V gene are SGHNT and YYREEE (reference sequence). This CDR3 is built from 16 residues. The CDR3 sequence: CASSYLTGDVSYEQYF. CDR3 in DNA: TGTGCCAGCAGCTATCTAACAGGGGACGTCTCCTACGAGCAGTACTTC.

The genes are TRBV5-1 and TRBJ2-7, with TRBD1 identical over 7 bases. Germline V gene lookup returns CDR1 SGHRS and CDR2 YFSETQ. V was clipped by 0 bases and J by 1 base; unmatched bases: 7. There are 16 residues in the CDR3. For the CDR3, the DNA is TGCGCCAGCAGCTTGGACGGGACAGTCGGATCCTACGAGCAGTACTTC. Translated: CASSLDGTVGSYEQYF.

In DNA form, the CDR3 reads TGTGCCAGCAGCGCCCAGGGGGTCCAAGCCACCGGGGAGCTGTTTTTT. Translating gives CASSAQGVQATGELFF. This sequence joins TRBV9 and TRBJ2-2, with 7 positions matching TRBD1. Trimming cost V 3 bases and J 4 bases; bases outside gene matches: 9. Per germline, CDR1 SGDLS and CDR2 YYNGEE. CDR3 length equals 16 residues.

V usage is TRBV18 and J usage is TRBJ2-1; no clear D. The V end lost 3 bases, the J end lost 5 bases, and 23 bases lay between the germline ends. This CDR3 comprises 18 residues. Germline CDR1 is KGHSH and CDR2 is LQKENI. CDR3 amino acids: CASSPGAPAGFSNNEQFF. The CDR3 nucleotides read TGTGCCAGCTCACCCGGTGCCCCGGCAGGCTTTTCTAACAATGAGCAGTTCTTC.

This rearrangement joins TRBV7-2 to TRBJ2-7; 9 nucleotides match TRBD1. The germline V gene has CDR1 SGHTA and CDR2 FQGNSA. CDR3 size: 13 residues. With 5 bases clipped from V and 9 bases from J, the junction kept 8 bases outside the gene matches. The DNA of the CDR3 is TGTGCCAGCAGCCTGCATCCGGGACAGGGGCAGTACTTC. This encodes CASSLHPGQGQYF.

The CDR3 spells CASSLQLGLYSNQPQHF. CDR3 nucleotides: TGTGCCAGCAGCCTCCAACTAGGACTTTATAGCAATCAGCCCCAGCATTTT. V gene TRBV5-8 combines with J gene TRBJ1-5; the D is unclear. This CDR3 contains 17 residues. CDR1 SGHTS and CDR2 YDEGEE come from the germline V gene. Deletions cut 4 bases from V and 0 bases from J, with 17 bases between.

The chain is built from TRBV2 and TRBJ2-7; 10 bases agree with TRBD1. Germline CDR1 is SNHLY and CDR2 is FYNNEI. There are 14 residues in the CDR3. V dropped 10 bases and J dropped 3; count of bases not matched to a gene: 9. CDR3: CATGTDRGDYEQYF. The CDR3 DNA follows: TGTGCCACCGGAACGGACAGGGGGGACTACGAGCAGTACTTC.

This sequence joins TRBV5-5 and TRBJ1-1; D ambiguous. V shed 3 bases and J shed 3 bases, with 12 bases lying between them. CDR3 length: 14 residues. In germline, CDR1 is SGHKS, CDR2 YYEKEE (reference sequence). CDR3 nucleotide sequence: TGTGCCAGCAGCTCGCAAGTTTTAGACACTGAAGCTTTCTTT. It specifies CASSSQVLDTEAFF.

The chain carries TRBV4-2 and TRBJ2-3; 10 bases align to TRBD2. The CDR3 consists of 17 residues. Germline V gene data show CDR1 as LGHNA and CDR2 as YNFKEQ. The V segment lost 4 bases and the J segment 6 bases; nucleotides outside the gene matches: 13. CDR3 coding DNA: TGTGCCAGCAGCCCCAACGTAGCGGGGGGATTAACTGATACGCAGTATTTT. It specifies CASSPNVAGGLTDTQYF.

The chain combines TRBV6-5 with TRBJ2-1, with unresolved D. The CDR3 loop spans 13 amino acids. V was cut by 0 bases and J by 6 bases, with 6 bases left in between. Germline loops: CDR1 MNHEY, CDR2 SVGAGI. The CDR3 DNA follows: TGTGCCAGCAGTTACTCGGCAGTCAATGAGCAGTTCTTC. This encodes CASSYSAVNEQFF.

The genes are TRBV14 and TRBJ2-1; D ambiguous. The CDR3 spans 15 residues. Per the germline V gene, CDR1 is SGHDN and CDR2 is FVKESK. With 4 bases removed from V and 2 bases from J, the gap between germline ends came to 12 bases. In DNA, the CDR3 is TGTGCCAGCAGCCCAAAGATGGGCACCTACAATGAGCAGTTCTTC. It translates to CASSPKMGTYNEQFF.

The chain couples TRBV15 to TRBJ1-3; D gene uncertain. CDR3 size: 16 residues. Trimming pared 0 bases from V and 0 bases from J, leaving 9 bases between. Germline CDR1 and CDR2: LNHNV and YYDKDF (reference sequence). The DNA of the CDR3 is TGTGCCACCAGCAGAGAAGTGGCCCGCTCTGGAAACACCATATATTTT. It encodes CATSREVARSGNTIYF. Drawing the rest from reference TRBV15 and TRBJ1-3, the complete variable domain is DAMVIQNPRYQVTQFGKPVTLSCSQTLNHNVMYWYQQKSSQAPKLLFHYYDKDFNNEADTPDNFQSRRPNTSFCFLDIRSPGLGDTAMYLCATSREVARSGNTIYFGEGSWLTVV.

The rearrangement links TRBV4-2 to TRBJ1-5; D not resolved. This CDR3 has 13 residues. The germline CDR1 and CDR2 sequences are LGHNA and YNFKEQ. Trimming stripped 4 bases from V and 5 bases from J, with 9 bases between. The CDR3 sequence is CASSLPHDQPQHF. CDR3 in DNA: TGTGCCAGCAGCCTCCCACACGATCAGCCCCAGCATTTT.

The J gene is TRBJ2-7, the V gene TRBV18; 14 bases are a match to TRBD2. V lost 6 bases, J lost 2 bases, and 12 bases stayed unmatched. The CDR3 runs to 18 residues. CDR1 and CDR2 from the germline V gene are KGHSH and LQKENI. Here the CDR3 reads CASSQPGTSGGITYEQYF. The CDR3, as DNA: TGTGCCAGCTCTCAGCCCGGGACTAGCGGGGGAATAACCTACGAGCAGTACTTC.

This clone was observed a handful of times. The V gene is TRBV6-4, the J gene TRBJ1-2; 7 bases are shared with TRBD1. Trimming cost V 6 bases and J 6 bases; bases outside gene matches: 10. The CDR3 is made up of 14 amino acids. The V gene's germline CDR1 is MRHNA and CDR2 SNTAGT. CDR3 sequence reads: CASSRYRGPHGYTF. The CDR3 DNA reads TGTGCCAGCAGCCGCTACAGGGGTCCGCATGGCTACACCTTC.

The rearrangement links TRBV19 to TRBJ2-7; 7 nucleotides agree with TRBD2. The trim removed 3 bases at V and 6 bases at J, leaving 11 bases unmatched. CDR1 is LNHDA and CDR2 is SQIVND in the germline V gene (reference sequence). This CDR3 spans 15 amino acids. The CDR3, as DNA: TGTGCCAGTAGTATGACCGCGCTTGCGGGGGTCGAGCAGTACTTC. Its protein is CASSMTALAGVEQYF. Based on the CDR3 plus reference TRBV19 and TRBJ2-7, the full variable domain is DGGITQSPKYLFRKEGQNVTLSCEQNLNHDAMYWYRQDPGQGLRLIYYSQIVNDFQKGDIAEGYSVSREKKESFPLTVTSAQKNPTAFYLCASSMTALAGVEQYFGPGTRLTVT.

The chain carries TRBV7-2 and TRBJ2-2; D is unresolved. V shed 1 base and J shed 1 base, with 7 bases lying between them. Germline assignment: CDR1 SGHTA and CDR2 FQGNSA. CDR3 length: 15 amino acids. For the CDR3, the DNA is TGTGCCAGCAGCTTAGTTCAATGGAACACCGGGGAGCTGTTTTTT. Translating gives CASSLVQWNTGELFF.

The chain combines TRBV20-1 with TRBJ2-7; possibly TRBD1 for D (5 bases). The CDR3 loop spans 11 amino acids. CDR1 is DFQATT, CDR2 SNEGSKA, per germline (reference sequence). Trimming shortened V by 8 bases and J by 5 bases, and 13 bases separated the two germline ends. The chain's CDR3 is CSPSPGHEQYF. The CDR3, as DNA: TGCAGTCCTTCTCCAGGGCACGAGCAGTACTTC.

This clone was found once. The rearrangement links TRBV5-1 to TRBJ2-5; TRBD2 agrees at 10 bases. This CDR3 is 14 amino acids long. CDR1 and CDR2 from the germline V gene are SGHRS and YFSETQ. V was pared by 2 bases and J by 3 bases, with 1 base of the junction left unmatched. CDR3 protein: CASSLAGGKETQYF. The CDR3 DNA follows: TGCGCCAGCAGCTTAGCGGGGGGGAAAGAGACCCAGTACTTC.

V and J are TRBV19 and TRBJ1-1, with 12 bases lining up with TRBD1. The V segment lost 6 bases and the J segment 5 bases; nucleotides outside the gene matches: 4. Germline CDR1 and CDR2: LNHDA and SQIVND (reference sequence). This CDR3 is built from 14 residues. The CDR3, as DNA: TGTGCCAGTAGAGGGACAGGGGGCAAGACTGAAGCTTTCTTT. Protein: CASRGTGGKTEAFF.

The V and J genes are TRBV11-2 and TRBJ2-3; no clear D. This CDR3 is 11 amino acids long. Germline V CDR1 and CDR2: SGHAT, FQNNGV. V lost 2 bases and J lost 6, with 3 bases in between. The DNA for the CDR3 is TGTGCCAGCAGCTTATCGGATACGCAGTATTTT. Translating it yields CASSLSDTQYF.

V and J are TRBV19 and TRBJ2-6, with 11 bases fitting TRBD1. The CDR3 has 17 amino acids. Germline CDR1 and CDR2: LNHDA and SQIVND (reference sequence). V trimming: 8 bases; J trimming: 1 base; junction bases outside the gene matches: 7. DNA of the CDR3: TGTGCCAGTCGGGGCGGGACAGGGGGTTCTGGGGCCAACGTCCTGACTTTC. Its protein is CASRGGTGGSGANVLTF. The whole variable domain, filled in from reference TRBV19 and TRBJ2-6, reads DGGITQSPKYLFRKEGQNVTLSCEQNLNHDAMYWYRQDPGQGLRLIYYSQIVNDFQKGDIAEGYSVSREKKESFPLTVTSAQKNPTAFYLCASRGGTGGSGANVLTFGAGSRLTVL.

The gene calls are TRBV7-2 and TRBJ2-2; D is possibly TRBD2 (5 bases). Germline CDR1 SGHTA, CDR2 FQGNSA. V lost 5 bases to trimming and J lost 1 base, with 17 bases between them. The CDR3 extends over 17 amino acids. This CDR3 reads CASSPYRLTENTGELFF. The CDR3 DNA sequence: TGTGCCAGCAGCCCGTACCGACTAACCGAGAACACCGGGGAGCTGTTTTTT. Complete variable domain (other parts from reference TRBV7-2 and TRBJ2-2): GAGVSQSPSNKVTEKGKDVELRCDPISGHTALYWYRQSLGQGLEFLIYFQGNSAPDKSGLPSDRFSAERTGGSVSTLTIQRTQQEDSAVYLCASSPYRLTENTGELFFGEGSRLTVL.

This chain joins TRBV5-1 and TRBJ2-5; 8 bases are shared with TRBD2. This CDR3 is 14 amino acids long. Trimming at V came to 4 bases and at J to 0 bases, leaving 2 bases not matched to a gene. Germline V gene sequence: CDR1 SGHRS, CDR2 YFSETQ. CDR3 sequence (DNA): TGCGCCAGCAGCGGCGGGGGGAACCAAGAGACCCAGTACTTC. This translates into CASSGGGNQETQYF.

V gene TRBV11-2 combines with J gene TRBJ1-6; D not resolved. This CDR3 has 16 amino acids. Trimming removed 4 bases at V and 4 bases at J, with 14 bases between. Germline V lookup: CDR1 SGHAT, CDR2 FQNNGV. CDR3 sequence reads: CASSSWRAGYNSPLHF. The CDR3 coding sequence is TGTGCCAGCAGCTCCTGGAGGGCGGGGTATAATTCACCCCTCCACTTT.

This rearrangement joins TRBV7-2 to TRBJ2-5, with D tentatively TRBD2 (6 bases). Trimming removed 2 bases from V and 4 bases from J, with 20 bases in between. Germline V gene data show CDR1 as SGHTA and CDR2 as FQGNSA. CDR3 length: 17 amino acids. The CDR3 spells CASSLQHRTGRGETQYF. The CDR3 DNA reads as TGTGCCAGCAGCTTACAACACCGGACGGGGCGGGGAGAGACCCAGTACTTC.

The CDR3 spells CASSRGLSTASPVSYEQYF. For the CDR3, the DNA is TGCGCCAGCAGCCGGGGCCTCTCCACGGCTTCACCCGTTTCCTACGAGCAGTACTTC. The chain combines TRBV4-1 with TRBJ2-7; the D gene is possibly TRBD1 (5 bases). V lost 4 bases and J lost 1, with 26 bases in between. The CDR3 contains 19 residues. Germline assignment: CDR1 MGHRA and CDR2 YSYEKL.

This chain connects TRBV29-1 to TRBJ2-1, with 14 positions matching TRBD2. This CDR3 comprises 14 residues. In germline, CDR1 is SQVTM, CDR2 ANQGSEA. J gave up 9 bases and V 4 bases, and 5 bases lay outside the gene matches. CDR3: CSVATSGGAGEQFF. The CDR3 coding sequence is TGCAGCGTTGCGACTAGCGGGGGGGCCGGTGAGCAGTTCTTC.

The chain couples TRBV30 to TRBJ2-1; maybe TRBD2 (7 bases). V lost 1 base and J 4 bases, leaving 11 bases between the germline ends. The CDR3 covers 14 residues. Germline loops: CDR1 GTSNPN, CDR2 SVGIG (reference sequence). CDR3 protein: CAWSGGGPYNEQFF. CDR3 nucleotide sequence: TGTGCCTGGAGTGGGGGGGGGCCTTACAATGAGCAGTTCTTC.

The chain couples TRBV20-1 to TRBJ1-2; weak D call: TRBD1 (6 bases). The CDR3 is 11 amino acids. Germline CDR1 reads DFQATT; CDR2 reads SNEGSKA (reference sequence). V lost 7 bases, J lost 6 bases, and 12 bases lay in between. CDR3 residues: CSGGRGHGYTF. The CDR3 DNA is TGCAGTGGGGGCAGGGGACATGGCTACACCTTC.